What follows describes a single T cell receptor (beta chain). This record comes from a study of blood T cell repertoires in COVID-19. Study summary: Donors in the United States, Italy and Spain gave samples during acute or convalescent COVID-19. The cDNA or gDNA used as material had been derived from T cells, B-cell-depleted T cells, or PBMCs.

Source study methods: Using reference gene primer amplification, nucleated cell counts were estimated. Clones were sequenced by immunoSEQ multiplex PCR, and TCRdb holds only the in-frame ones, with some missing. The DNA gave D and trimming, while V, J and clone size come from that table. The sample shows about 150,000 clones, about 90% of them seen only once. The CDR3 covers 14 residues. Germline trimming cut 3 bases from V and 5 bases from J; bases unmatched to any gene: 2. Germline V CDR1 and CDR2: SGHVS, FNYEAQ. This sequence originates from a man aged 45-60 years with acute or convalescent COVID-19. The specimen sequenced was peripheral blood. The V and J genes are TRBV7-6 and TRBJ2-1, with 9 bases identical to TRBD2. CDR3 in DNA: TGTGCCAGCAGCTTTAGCGGGAGACACAATGAGCAGTTCTTC. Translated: CASSFSGRHNEQFF.